The clone carrying this T cell receptor (beta chain) was observed once. The antigen is undetermined. CDR3 length: 15 residues. V was pared by 6 bases and J by 3 bases, with 17 bases between. Germline V gives CDR1 SNHLY, CDR2 FYNNEI. Time point in this sample: pre-treatment sample, taken before nivolumab and TIL therapy. Tumor tissue came from excised metastases, mostly pleural nodules or supraclavicular lymph nodes. This record comes from a study of TIL therapy for anti-PD-1-resistant metastatic lung cancer. Sequencing used immunoSEQ v3. Sequencing depth was 1.9 million or so read pairs for survey level, roughly 4.5-6.5 million for deep. Only in-frame clones appear in the TCRdb table, and some are missing; sequencing was by immunoSEQ multiplex PCR. Of about 26,000 clones listed, over 55% are singletons. Broader study findings: Compared with baseline intratumoral T cells, expanded TIL cultures were more clonal and less diverse (around 5.9% vs 31%). The cohort had more treatment-naive, never-smoker and oncogene-addicted patients than typical. Many TIL product clones were absent from baseline tumor, suggesting clonal contraction.

The chain couples TRBV2 to TRBJ1-1, with a tentative D call TRBD1 (6 bases). The receptor was isolated from a person aged 25-85 years with non-small cell lung cancer. This specimen consisted of tumor tissue, obtained at baseline. CDR3 loop: CASSLLGGMDTEAFF. The CDR3 DNA reads as TGTGCCAGCAGCCTTCTAGGGGGTATGGACACTGAAGCTTTCTTT.